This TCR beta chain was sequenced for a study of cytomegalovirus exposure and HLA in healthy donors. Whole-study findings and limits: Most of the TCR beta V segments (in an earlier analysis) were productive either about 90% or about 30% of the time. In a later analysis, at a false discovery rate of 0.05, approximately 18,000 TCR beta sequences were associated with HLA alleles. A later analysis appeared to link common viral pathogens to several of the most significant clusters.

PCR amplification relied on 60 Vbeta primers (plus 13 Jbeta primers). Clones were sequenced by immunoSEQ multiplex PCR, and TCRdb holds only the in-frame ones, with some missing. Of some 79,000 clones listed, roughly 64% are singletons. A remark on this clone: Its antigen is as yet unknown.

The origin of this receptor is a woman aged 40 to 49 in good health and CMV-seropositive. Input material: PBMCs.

CDR3 residues: CASSLELAGDHEQYF. The CDR3 DNA sequence: TGTGCCAGCAGCTTGGAACTAGCGGGAGACCACGAGCAGTACTTC. The rearrangement links TRBV5-4 to TRBJ2-7; 11 nucleotides align to TRBD2. The V segment lost 0 bases and the J segment 5 bases; nucleotides outside the gene matches: 4. The CDR3 contains 15 residues. Germline values: CDR1 SGHNT, CDR2 YYREEE (reference sequence).